Below, 11 T cell receptor beta chains from the same sample are listed, as sequenced in a study of blood T cell repertoires in COVID-19 (dated by TCRdb to the early 2020s). Library preparation employed the immunoSEQ multiplex PCR assay. The table comes from immuneACCESS by way of TCRdb, which keeps in-frame sequences with V and J called. Part of the clones is missing from these tables; in studies checked, under half for an unresolved V gene and the rest for unknown reasons. A total of some 150,000 clones appear in this sample, roughly 80% of them only once. The ten largest clones add up to roughly 6.4% of the sample. The sequencing input was PBMCs or T cells enriched from blood (not recorded which). These receptors originate from a middle-aged woman who had recovered from COVID-19.

J is TRBJ2-3 and V is TRBV24-1; TRBD2 agrees at 8 bases. Germline loops: CDR1 KGHDR, CDR2 SFDVKD. The CDR3 runs to 17 residues. With 1 base clipped from V and 2 bases from J, the junction kept 7 bases outside the gene matches. The CDR3: CATSDFGAGGATDTQYF. The CDR3 nucleotides are TGTGCCACCAGTGATTTTGGGGCGGGGGGTGCCACAGATACGCAGTATTTT.

The chain couples TRBV7-9 to TRBJ1-6; 9 bases are shared with TRBD1. Germline trimming cut 5 bases from V and 7 bases from J; bases unmatched to any gene: 3. CDR3 length: 14 residues. CDR1 and CDR2 (germline): SEHNR, FQNEAQ (reference sequence). The CDR3 loop reads CASSGTGQNSPLHF. DNA for the CDR3: TGTGCCAGCAGCGGGACAGGGCAAAATTCACCCCTCCACTTT.

The V and J genes are TRBV12-3 or TRBV12-4 and TRBJ1-5; no reliable D call. This CDR3 is 13 amino acids long. Trimming took 6 bases from V and 4 from J, leaving 10 bases between them. The CDR3 sequence: CASSPSGNQPQHF. Written as DNA, the CDR3 is TGTGCCAGCAGCCCCTCGGGAAATCAGCCCCAGCATTTT.

This rearrangement joins TRBV4-1 to TRBJ2-3, with TRBD1 matching over 9 bases. The CDR3 loop spans 15 amino acids. Germline V gives CDR1 MGHRA, CDR2 YSYEKL. V shed 4 bases and J 3 bases; nucleotides not matched to a gene: 5. The CDR3 region is CASSLRDRVTDTQYF. The CDR3 DNA reads TGCGCCAGCAGCCTCCGGGACAGGGTAACAGATACGCAGTATTTT.

V and J are TRBV9 and TRBJ2-1; maybe TRBD2 (6 bases). V lost 4 bases and J 0 bases, leaving 20 bases between the germline ends. The CDR3 spans 18 residues. From germline, CDR1 is SGDLS and CDR2 YYNGEE. The CDR3 reads CASSTGGSRISSYNEQFF. CDR3 DNA sequence: TGTGCCAGCAGCACCGGGGGAAGCCGGATAAGCTCCTACAATGAGCAGTTCTTC.

The rearrangement uses TRBV12-3 or TRBV12-4 and TRBJ2-4; unclear D gene. V shed 3 bases and J shed 7 bases, with 4 bases lying between them. The CDR3 extends over 11 amino acids. CDR3 sequence: CASSLRNIQYF. As DNA, the CDR3 is TGTGCCAGCAGTTTGAGGAACATTCAGTACTTC.

This rearrangement joins TRBV2 to TRBJ1-1, with D possibly matching TRBD1 (5 bases). Looked up from germline, CDR1 is SNHLY and CDR2 is FYNNEI. There are 14 residues in the CDR3. The ends were cut back, 0 bases at V and 6 bases at J, with 11 bases in the middle. This CDR3 reads CASSEAAGWAEAFF. In nucleotides, the CDR3 is TGTGCCAGCAGTGAAGCGGCAGGGTGGGCTGAAGCTTTCTTT. Variable domain in full (rest from reference TRBV2 and TRBJ1-1): EPEVTQTPSHQVTQMGQEVILRCVPISNHLYFYWYRQILGQKVEFLVSFYNNEISEKSEIFDDQFSVERPDGSNFTLKIRSTKLEDSAMYFCASSEAAGWAEAFFGQGTRLTVV.

This clone was seen a few times. This rearrangement joins TRBV7-8 to TRBJ2-3, with D perhaps matching TRBD2 (6 bases). The germline V gene encodes CDR1 SGHVS and CDR2 FQNEAQ. V lost 5 bases to trimming and J lost 2 bases, with 20 bases between them. CDR3 length: 17 amino acids. The CDR3 spells CASSPDLGGKFTDTQYF. The CDR3 bases are TGTGCCAGCAGCCCCGACCTGGGGGGTAAATTCACAGATACGCAGTATTTT. Combining the CDR3 with reference TRBV7-8 and TRBJ2-3 gives the whole variable domain GAGVSQSPRYKVAKRGQDVALRCDPISGHVSLFWYQQALGQGPEFLTYFQNEAQLDKSGLPSDRFFAERPEGSVSTLKIQRTQQEDSAVYLCASSPDLGGKFTDTQYFGPGTRLTVL.

This sequence joins TRBV19 and TRBJ1-1, with TRBD1 matching 7 bases. The V gene's germline CDR1 is LNHDA and CDR2 SQIVND (reference sequence). The length of the CDR3 is 16 residues. V was clipped by 6 bases and J by 6 bases; unmatched bases: 16. CDR3 region: CASRASRGSIWAEAFF. The CDR3 DNA sequence: TGTGCCAGTAGAGCGTCCAGGGGGTCAATATGGGCTGAAGCTTTCTTT.

This clone has more than one count but fewer than ten. The chain uses TRBV5-5 and TRBJ1-5; TRBD1 is a possible D gene (6 bases). The CDR3 sequence is 14 residues long. Germline CDR1 SGHKS, CDR2 YYEKEE (reference sequence). V was clipped by 4 bases and J by 7 bases, with 15 bases between them. DNA of the CDR3: TGTGCCAGCAGCGATCAGACAGGTGGGCAGCCCCAGCATTTT. Translated, it gives CASSDQTGGQPQHF.

The chain joins TRBV9 to TRBJ2-3; 7 nucleotides match TRBD2. Germline loops: CDR1 SGDLS, CDR2 YYNGEE. Trimming took 3 bases from V and 7 from J; bases not matched to a gene: 8. The CDR3 totals 14 residues. CDR3 loop: CASSATGGSNTQYF. The CDR3 DNA is TGTGCCAGCAGCGCAACCGGCGGGAGTAATACGCAGTATTTT.